The rows below give T cell receptor beta chains drawn from one sample of a study of T-cell memory formation after mild COVID-19. Each CDR3 protein gets one entry after TCRdb re-called the 5' RACE reads with MiXCR. The repertoire has about 290,000 distinct CDR3 sequences, roughly 15% of them found once; the top ten carry around a fifth. Material: PBMCs or a T cell subset sorted from them (not recorded which). These receptors all stem from a young man who had mild COVID-19 (a few samples of this study predate the infection). Cell type and time point are not known. Each CDR3 is given with its conserved first and last residue. Fields, in order: J gene, clone size, V gene, D gene, CDR3 protein, CDR3 DNA. A D gene is named only where the DNA matches it firmly. Clone size is stated in some rows and not others, as once, few, many or a class when expanded.

>TRBJ2-2|-|TRBV6-5|TRBD2
CASSYSGLAGGRGTGELFF
TGTGCCAGCAGTTACTCGGGACTAGCGGGGGGAAGGGGCACCGGGGAGCTGTTTTTT
>TRBJ1-6|few|TRBV6-2/TRBV6-3|TRBD1
CASSTGTGVSPLHF
TGTGCCAGCAGCACCGGGACAGGGGTTTCACCCCTCCACTTT
>TRBJ2-2|many|TRBV12-3/TRBV12-4|-
CASRVRDKAYGELFF
TGTGCCAGCAGGGTCCGGGACAAGGCCTACGGGGAGCTGTTTTTT
>TRBJ1-2|-|TRBV6-2/TRBV6-3|TRBD1
CASSYRPGQPYGYTF
TGTGCCAGCAGTTACCGCCCGGGACAGCCCTATGGCTACACCTTC
>TRBJ2-3|many|TRBV5-1|-
CASSFTGTSTDTQYF
TGCGCCAGCAGCTTCACCGGGACTAGCACAGATACGCAGTATTTT
>TRBJ2-4|few|TRBV14|TRBD1
CASSQLSGQGGDIQYF
TGTGCCAGCAGCCAACTGTCTGGACAGGGTGGGGACATTCAGTACTTC
>TRBJ2-3|many|TRBV4-1|TRBD2
CASSQTPLGGTDTQYF
TGCGCCAGCAGCCAAACCCCCTTGGGGGGGACAGATACGCAGTATTTT
>TRBJ2-5|few|TRBV28|TRBD1
CASSPSGTGLQETQYF
TGTGCCAGCAGCCCCTCGGGGACAGGACTCCAAGAGACCCAGTACTTC
>TRBJ2-5|large|TRBV24-1|-
CATSDAGEGRETQYF
TGTGCCACCAGTGATGCAGGGGAGGGTCGGGAGACCCAGTACTTC
>TRBJ1-1|few|TRBV20-1|TRBD1
CSARGLGQGANMNTEAFF
TGCAGTGCTAGAGGGCTAGGACAGGGGGCTAACATGAACACTGAAGCTTTCTTT
>TRBJ1-4|few|TRBV4-1|-
CASSQARLGRAVDEKLFF
TGCGCCAGCAGCCAAGCCCGATTGGGACGGGCTGTAGATGAAAAACTGTTTTTT
>TRBJ1-1|-|TRBV6-5|-
CASSYRREAFF
TGTGCCAGCAGTTACCGGAGGGAAGCTTTCTTT
>TRBJ2-2|few|TRBV11-1|TRBD2
CASTFGAAGTNTGELFF
TGTGCCAGCACCTTCGGTGCAGCGGGGACGAACACCGGGGAGCTGTTTTTT
>TRBJ1-1|-|TRBV18|-
CASSPVRGAEAFF
TGTGCCAGCTCACCCGTGCGGGGGGCTGAAGCTTTCTTT
>TRBJ2-1|-|TRBV28|-
CASGRINEQFF
TGTGCCAGCGGACGGATCAATGAGCAGTTCTTC
>TRBJ1-5|-|TRBV3-1|-
CASSQTTGIGNQPQHF
TGTGCCAGCAGCCAGACAACGGGGATAGGCAATCAGCCCCAGCATTTT
>TRBJ1-2|many|TRBV7-2|TRBD1
CASSFGTGFGYTF
TGTGCCAGCAGCTTCGGGACAGGGTTTGGCTACACCTTC
>TRBJ2-2|many|TRBV12-3/TRBV12-4|-
CASSFYTGELFF
TGTGCCAGCAGTTTCTACACCGGGGAGCTGTTTTTT
>TRBJ1-5|few|TRBV6-2/TRBV6-3|-
CASSPGHSQPQHF
TGTGCCAGCAGTCCGGGACACTCTCAGCCCCAGCATTTT
>TRBJ1-5|-|TRBV12-3/TRBV12-4|-
CASKRGASGQHQPQHF
TGTGCCAGCAAAAGGGGGGCTTCAGGGCAGCACCAGCCCCAGCATTTT
>TRBJ1-1|few|TRBV7-2|-
CASSRPPQGWNTEAFF
TGTGCCAGCAGCCGACCCCCCCAGGGATGGAACACTGAAGCTTTCTTT
>TRBJ2-3|many|TRBV7-2|-
CASSSASTDTQYF
TGTGCCAGCAGCTCCGCCAGCACAGATACGCAGTATTTT
>TRBJ1-6|-|TRBV20-1|TRBD1
CSATDRGVLESPLHF
TGCAGTGCTACGGACAGGGGGGTGCTCGAGTCACCCCTCCACTTT